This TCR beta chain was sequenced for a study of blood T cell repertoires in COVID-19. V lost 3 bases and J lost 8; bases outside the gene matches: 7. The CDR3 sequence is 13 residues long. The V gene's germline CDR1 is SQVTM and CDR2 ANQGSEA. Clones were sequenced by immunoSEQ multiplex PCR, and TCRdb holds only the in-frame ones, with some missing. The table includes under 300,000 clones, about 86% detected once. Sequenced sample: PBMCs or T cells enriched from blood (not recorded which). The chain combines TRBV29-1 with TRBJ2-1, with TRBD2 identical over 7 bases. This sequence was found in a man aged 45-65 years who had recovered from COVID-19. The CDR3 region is CSVEEGRAYEQFF. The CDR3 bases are TGCAGCGTTGAGGAGGGGAGGGCATATGAGCAGTTCTTC.